These 25 T cell receptor beta chains share one sample of origin, sequenced in a study of shared clonotypes between healthy human individuals. Sequenced by immunoSEQ multiplex PCR; TCRdb stores in-frame clones only, minus some. The table includes about 550,000 clones, around 95% detected once. Naive CD8 cells comprised CD45RO-negative, CCR7-positively selected cells, excluding terminally differentiated effector memory CD45RA+ cells. Specimen: naive CD8+ T cells sorted from blood. The receptors here all came from a woman aged 25 to 39 in good health.

This clone was detected once. V is TRBV29-1 and J is TRBJ2-7; 9 bases line up with TRBD2. Germline V gene lookup returns CDR1 SQVTM and CDR2 ANQGSEA. The CDR3 extends over 14 amino acids. The trim removed 4 bases at V and 2 bases at J, leaving 6 bases unmatched. The CDR3: CSVVMREGPYEQYF. Here the CDR3 DNA reads TGCAGCGTTGTAATGCGGGAGGGCCCCTACGAGCAGTACTTC.

V gene TRBV29-1 combines with J gene TRBJ2-2; 7 nucleotides align to TRBD1. Germline V gives CDR1 SQVTM, CDR2 ANQGSEA. The trim removed 2 bases at V and 0 bases at J, leaving 6 bases unmatched. This CDR3 has 16 amino acids. DNA for the CDR3: TGCAGCGTTGAATTAGCGACAGGGACGAACACCGGGGAGCTGTTTTTT. Its translation is CSVELATGTNTGELFF.

This clone was seen a few times. The rearrangement links TRBV10-1 to TRBJ1-5; D is unresolved. The CDR3 loop spans 13 amino acids. Trimming cost V 2 bases and J 5 bases, with 7 bases left between them. Germline V gene data show CDR1 as WNHNN and CDR2 as SYGVQD (reference sequence). Here the CDR3 reads CASSEGEHQPQHF. CDR3 DNA: TGCGCCAGCAGTGAGGGGGAGCATCAGCCCCAGCATTTT.

The J gene is TRBJ1-5, the V gene TRBV27, with D maybe TRBD1 (5 bases). The CDR3 runs 16 residues. Trimming removed 5 bases from V and 1 base from J, with 15 bases in between. Germline CDR1 and CDR2: MNHEY and SMNVEV (reference sequence). This CDR3 reads CASSLGAVGSNQPQHF. The CDR3, as DNA: TGTGCCAGCAGTCTCGGGGCAGTGGGCAGCAATCAGCCCCAGCATTTT.

The chain combines TRBV7-6 with TRBJ2-7; 10 nucleotides line up with TRBD1. The CDR3 is made up of 16 amino acids. Germline CDR1 and CDR2: SGHVS and FNYEAQ. V lost 5 bases and J lost 3; bases outside the gene matches: 10. CDR3 in DNA: TGTGCCAGCAGCGGACGACAGGGGGCGGATAGCTACGAGCAGTACTTC. Its translation: CASSGRQGADSYEQYF.

This chain joins TRBV29-1 and TRBJ2-7; D might be TRBD1 (6 bases). The CDR3 is 12 residues long. In germline, CDR1 is SQVTM, CDR2 ANQGSEA. V lost 7 bases and J lost 3, with 13 bases in between. DNA of the CDR3: TGCAGCGCTTGGACAGCTAGCTACGAGCAGTACTTC. It specifies CSAWTASYEQYF.

The chain carries TRBV10-2 and TRBJ2-1; D not resolved. The germline V gene encodes CDR1 WSHSY and CDR2 SAAADI. There are 12 residues in the CDR3. V was shortened by 1 base and J by 6 bases, with 4 bases between the two germline ends. CDR3 protein: CASSEWGNEQFF. CDR3 nucleotides: TGCGCCAGCAGTGAGTGGGGCAATGAGCAGTTCTTC.

The rearrangement links TRBV9 to TRBJ2-5; 11 bases are shared with TRBD2. Germline CDR1 is SGDLS and CDR2 is YYNGEE. V was clipped by 4 bases and J by 4 bases; unmatched bases: 6. This CDR3 is built from 15 residues. The CDR3 DNA is TGTGCCAGCAGCATTAGCGGGAGGGCGGGAGAGACCCAGTACTTC. Translation gives CASSISGRAGETQYF.

J is TRBJ1-5 and V is TRBV7-8, with D tentatively TRBD1 (6 bases). The length of the CDR3 is 15 residues. CDR1 SGHVS and CDR2 FQNEAQ come from the germline V gene. V was cut by 5 bases and J by 1 base, with 12 bases left in between. The CDR3 loop reads CASSTHRASNQPQHF. DNA for the CDR3: TGTGCCAGCAGCACCCACAGGGCGAGCAATCAGCCCCAGCATTTT.

The rearrangement joins TRBV7-9 to TRBJ2-1; a weak D match, TRBD2 (6 bases). V was clipped by 5 bases and J by 8 bases, with 19 bases between them. Germline V lookup: CDR1 SEHNR, CDR2 FQNEAQ (reference sequence). This CDR3 comprises 15 residues. The CDR3 DNA reads TGTGCCAGCAGCGCAACCCCGGGACTTGCGGATGAGCAGTTCTTC. The encoded protein is CASSATPGLADEQFF. The variable domain in full, completed from reference TRBV7-9 and TRBJ2-1, reads DTGVSQNPRHKITKRGQNVTFRCDPISEHNRLYWYRQTLGQGPEFLTYFQNEAQLEKSRLLSDRFSAERPKGSFSTLEIQRTEQGDSAMYLCASSATPGLADEQFFGPGTRLTVL.

This clone occurred once. The chain combines TRBV7-6 with TRBJ1-6; possible D gene TRBD1, 6 bases. V was trimmed by 3 bases and J by 5 bases, leaving 11 bases between them. The CDR3 totals 15 residues. The V gene's germline CDR1 is SGHVS and CDR2 FNYEAQ. CDR3 coding DNA: TGTGCCAGCAGCTTCAGCAGGGGTAATAATTCACCCCTCCACTTT. This sequence encodes CASSFSRGNNSPLHF. Variable domain in full (rest from reference TRBV7-6 and TRBJ1-6): GAGVSQSPRYKVTKRGQDVALRCDPISGHVSLYWYRQALGQGPEFLTYFNYEAQQDKSGLPNDRFSAERPEGSISTLTIQRTEQRDSAMYRCASSFSRGNNSPLHFGNGTRLTVT.

This clone was detected once. An end of the junction does not agree with germline; a read error may underlie this. The chain has TRBV4-1 and TRBJ2-3, with no clear D. The germline gives CDR1 MGHRA, CDR2 YSYEKL. The CDR3 extends over 11 amino acids. In DNA form, the CDR3 reads TGCGCCAGCAGTCAAGCGGATACGCAGTATTTT. It codes for CASSQADTQYF.

The V and J genes are TRBV7-2 and TRBJ2-1, with 7 nucleotides matching TRBD1. V gave up 5 bases and J gave up 5 bases; unmatched junction bases: 6. The CDR3 consists of 14 residues. Germline V lookup: CDR1 SGHTA, CDR2 FQGNSA. The CDR3 nucleotides read TGTGCCAGCAGCCCAGGGGGAGAGGACAATGAGCAGTTCTTC. It encodes CASSPGGEDNEQFF.

V is TRBV25-1 and J is TRBJ2-5, with D maybe TRBD1 (5 bases). The J call may be in error: the DNA end matches TRBJ2-7 better. Germline V gene sequence: CDR1 MGHDK, CDR2 SYGVNS. The CDR3 runs to 15 residues. DNA for the CDR3: TGTGCCAGCAGTGAATCGGCAGGGATCTCCTACGAGCAGTACTTC. Its translation is CASSESAGISYEQYF.

V is TRBV5-6 and J is TRBJ2-7; D gene unclear. V gave up 0 bases and J gave up 6 bases, with 13 bases separating them. The CDR3 is 14 amino acids. Per the germline V gene, CDR1 is SGHDT and CDR2 is YYEEEE. The CDR3 coding sequence is TGTGCCAGCAGCTTGGGGGTGTCGGCCGGCGAGCAGTACTTC. It is translated as CASSLGVSAGEQYF. The full variable domain, in which reference TRBV5-6 and TRBJ2-7 provide the parts outside the CDR3, is DAGVTQSPTHLIKTRGQQVTLRCSPKSGHDTVSWYQQALGQGPQFIFQYYEEEERQRGNFPDRFSGHQFPNYSSELNVNALLLGDSALYLCASSLGVSAGEQYFGPGTRLTVT.

J is TRBJ1-5 and V is TRBV28; D remains unclear. Trimming cost V 3 bases and J 3 bases, with 6 bases left between them. The CDR3 covers 13 residues. Germline CDR1 MDHEN, CDR2 SYDVKM. The CDR3 DNA reads as TGTGCCAGCAGTTTTAATCTCAATCAGCCCCAGCATTTT. This codes for CASSFNLNQPQHF. The full variable domain, rest sourced from reference TRBV28 and TRBJ1-5, is DVKVTQSSRYLVKRTGEKVFLECVQDMDHENMFWYRQDPGLGLRLIYFSYDVKMKEKGDIPEGYSVSREKKERFSLILESASTNQTSMYLCASSFNLNQPQHFGDGTRLSIL.

This clone occurred a few times. The chain employs TRBV28 and TRBJ1-5, with D maybe TRBD1 (5 bases). CDR1 is MDHEN, CDR2 SYDVKM, per germline. Trimming cost V 5 bases and J 2 bases, with 10 bases left between them. The CDR3 consists of 14 residues. CDR3 loop: CASSPDTRNQPQHF. The CDR3 DNA reads TGTGCCAGCAGTCCGGACACCCGCAATCAGCCCCAGCATTTT.

CDR3 nucleotide sequence: TGTGCCTGGAGTGTGGGAGTCTCTGGAAACACCATATATTTT. It translates to CAWSVGVSGNTIYF. The V gene is TRBV30, the J gene TRBJ1-3; D uncertain. The CDR3 consists of 14 residues. Germline assignment: CDR1 GTSNPN and CDR2 SVGIG (reference sequence). V was trimmed by 0 bases and J by 0 bases, leaving 6 bases between them.

V gene TRBV6-5 combines with J gene TRBJ2-7; D is perhaps TRBD2 (7 bases). Germline V gene data show CDR1 as MNHEY and CDR2 as SVGAGI. The CDR3 has 16 amino acids. V was pared by 1 base and J by 3 bases, with 16 bases between. The CDR3 region has the DNA TGTGCCAGCAGTTACTGGGGGGGGGCTACCTACTACGAGCAGTACTTC. It codes for CASSYWGGATYYEQYF.

As concerns this clone: Other DNA sequences of this sample code for an identical CDR3. The chain joins TRBV29-1 to TRBJ2-7; tentatively, D is TRBD2 (5 bases). V lost 2 bases and J lost 3, with 11 bases in between. This CDR3 contains 13 residues. Germline V lookup: CDR1 SQVTM, CDR2 ANQGSEA. The DNA of the CDR3 is TGCAGCGTTGAATCCGGGGAAGGCTACGAGCAGTACTTC. Protein product: CSVESGEGYEQYF.

The gene calls are TRBV27 and TRBJ1-1; D not resolved. The germline V and J ends were trimmed by 3 bases and 4 bases, with 12 bases remaining between them. This CDR3 has 14 residues. CDR1 is MNHEY and CDR2 is SMNVEV in the germline V gene (reference sequence). CDR3 sequence reads: CASSLSQSGTEAFF. The CDR3 DNA sequence: TGTGCCAGCAGTTTGTCCCAAAGTGGCACTGAAGCTTTCTTT.

This rearrangement joins TRBV27 to TRBJ2-5, with D perhaps given as TRBD1 or TRBD2 (5 bases each). This CDR3 is 14 amino acids long. Trimming removed 2 bases at V and 4 bases at J, with 11 bases between. Germline lookup yields CDR1 MNHEY and CDR2 SMNVEV (reference sequence). The chain's CDR3 is CASSLGTRRETQYF. The CDR3 DNA reads as TGTGCCAGCAGTTTAGGGACCCGTCGAGAGACCCAGTACTTC.

In DNA form, the CDR3 reads TGTGCCAGCAGTCAACTAGCGGGCTACGAGCAGTACTTC. Protein sequence: CASSQLAGYEQYF. V usage is TRBV6-6 and J usage is TRBJ2-7; 9 bases agree with TRBD2. CDR1 MNHNY and CDR2 SVGAGI come from the germline V gene (reference sequence). The CDR3 spans 13 residues. V lost 5 bases and J lost 3; bases outside the gene matches: 2.

The J gene is TRBJ2-1, the V gene TRBV5-4, with D possibly TRBD1 on 6 matching bases. V was cut by 4 bases and J by 8 bases, with 13 bases left in between. The germline V gene has CDR1 SGHNT and CDR2 YYREEE (reference sequence). The CDR3 has 13 amino acids. This CDR3 reads CASSPQGGDEQFF. The CDR3 bases are TGTGCCAGCAGCCCACAGGGTGGGGATGAGCAGTTCTTC.

J is TRBJ2-1 and V is TRBV5-1; D not resolved. The CDR3 loop spans 15 amino acids. Germline-derived CDR1 and CDR2 are SGHRS and YFSETQ. Between the trimmed V and J ends, which lost 0 bases and 8 bases, there was a span of 15 bases. In nucleotides, the CDR3 is TGCGCCAGCAGCTTGGGGTCGGGCGGCATCGATGAGCAGTTCTTC. It codes for CASSLGSGGIDEQFF.